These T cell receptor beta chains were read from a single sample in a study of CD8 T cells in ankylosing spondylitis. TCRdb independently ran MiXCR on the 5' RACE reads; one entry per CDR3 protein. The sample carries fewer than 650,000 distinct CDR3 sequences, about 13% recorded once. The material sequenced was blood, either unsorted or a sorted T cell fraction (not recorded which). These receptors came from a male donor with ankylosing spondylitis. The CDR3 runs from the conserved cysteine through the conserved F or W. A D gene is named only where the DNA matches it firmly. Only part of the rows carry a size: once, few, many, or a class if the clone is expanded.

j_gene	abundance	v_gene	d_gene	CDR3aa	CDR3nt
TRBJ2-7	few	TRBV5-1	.	CASMGSWGEAYEQYF	TGCGCCTCGATGGGGTCTTGGGGAGAGGCCTACGAGCAGTACTTC
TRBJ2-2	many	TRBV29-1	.	CSVDGTGITGELFF	TGCAGCGTTGATGGAACAGGGATCACCGGGGAGCTGTTTTTT
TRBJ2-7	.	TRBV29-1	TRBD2	CSCQLAGGPDEQYF	TGCAGCTGTCAATTAGCGGGAGGACCCGACGAGCAGTACTTC
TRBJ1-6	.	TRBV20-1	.	CSARVARGDNSPLHF	TGCAGTGCTAGAGTGGCCAGAGGGGATAATTCACCCCTCCACTTT
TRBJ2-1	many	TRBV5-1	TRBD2	CASSLDGLAGAYNEQFF	TGCGCCAGCAGCTTGGACGGGCTGGCGGGAGCGTACAATGAGCAGTTCTTC
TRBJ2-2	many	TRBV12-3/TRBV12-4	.	CASSWASLGRVNTGELFF	TGTGCCAGCAGTTGGGCGTCACTCGGCAGGGTGAACACCGGGGAGCTGTTTTTT
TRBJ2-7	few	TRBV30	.	CAWSRDRFHEQYF	TGTGCCTGGAGTCGAGACAGGTTCCACGAGCAGTACTTC
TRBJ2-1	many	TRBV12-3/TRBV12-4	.	CASRLLYNEQFF	TGTGCCAGCAGGCTACTTTACAATGAGCAGTTCTTC
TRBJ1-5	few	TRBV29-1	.	CSVLHEYNQPQHF	TGCAGCGTCTTACACGAATACAATCAGCCCCAGCATTTT
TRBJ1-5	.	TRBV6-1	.	CASSSGWADNQPQHF	TGTGCCAGCAGCTCAGGTTGGGCAGATAATCAGCCCCAGCATTTT
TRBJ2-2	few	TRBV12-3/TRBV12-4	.	CASSPHSRRNTGELFF	TGTGCCAGCAGTCCCCACAGCAGGAGGAACACCGGGGAGCTGTTTTTT
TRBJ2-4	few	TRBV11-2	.	CASSLQDLGNIQYF	TGTGCCAGCAGCTTACAGGACTTGGGAAACATTCAGTACTTC
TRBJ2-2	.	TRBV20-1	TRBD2	CSAPGTSNTGELFF	TGCAGTGCTCCCGGGACTAGCAACACCGGGGAGCTGTTTTTT
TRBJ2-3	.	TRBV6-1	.	CASTKRSGTDTQYF	TGTGCCAGCACCAAACGAAGCGGCACAGATACGCAGTATTTT
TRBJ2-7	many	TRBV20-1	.	CSAVLPSVSYEQYF	TGCAGTGCAGTACTGCCTAGCGTCTCCTACGAGCAGTACTTC
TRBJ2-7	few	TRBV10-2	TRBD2	CASSAPAGAGEQYF	TGCGCCAGCAGTGCCCCCGCGGGAGCTGGCGAGCAGTACTTC
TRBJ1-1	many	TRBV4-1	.	CASSHPNDRARAYTEAFF	TGCGCCAGCAGCCATCCCAACGACCGTGCCAGGGCTTACACTGAAGCTTTCTTT
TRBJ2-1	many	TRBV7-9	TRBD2	CASSAGTNNEQFF	TGTGCCAGCAGCGCGGGGACTAACAATGAGCAGTTCTTC
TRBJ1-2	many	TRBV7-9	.	CASSPRVTYGYTF	TGTGCCAGCAGCCCTAGGGTGACCTATGGCTACACCTTC
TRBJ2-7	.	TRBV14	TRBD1	CASSQASGTGLPYEQYF	TGTGCCAGCAGCCAGGCCTCCGGGACAGGGTTACCCTACGAGCAGTACTTC
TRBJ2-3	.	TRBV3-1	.	CASARVATDTQYF	TGTGCCAGCGCGAGAGTAGCCACAGATACGCAGTATTTT
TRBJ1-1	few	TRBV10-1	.	CASSAQPTGFPEAFF	TGCGCCAGCAGTGCCCAACCAACAGGGTTTCCTGAAGCTTTCTTT
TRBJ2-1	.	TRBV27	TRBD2	CASSSPGLAGVANEQFF	TGTGCCAGCAGTTCTCCGGGACTAGCGGGAGTAGCTAATGAGCAGTTCTTC
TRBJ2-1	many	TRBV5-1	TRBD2	CASSPGTSGRNNEQFF	TGCGCCAGCAGCCCAGGGACTAGCGGGAGAAACAATGAGCAGTTCTTC
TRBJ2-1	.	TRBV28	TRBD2	CASTPAGTSASEQFF	TGTGCCAGCACGCCGGCCGGGACTAGCGCTAGTGAGCAGTTCTTC